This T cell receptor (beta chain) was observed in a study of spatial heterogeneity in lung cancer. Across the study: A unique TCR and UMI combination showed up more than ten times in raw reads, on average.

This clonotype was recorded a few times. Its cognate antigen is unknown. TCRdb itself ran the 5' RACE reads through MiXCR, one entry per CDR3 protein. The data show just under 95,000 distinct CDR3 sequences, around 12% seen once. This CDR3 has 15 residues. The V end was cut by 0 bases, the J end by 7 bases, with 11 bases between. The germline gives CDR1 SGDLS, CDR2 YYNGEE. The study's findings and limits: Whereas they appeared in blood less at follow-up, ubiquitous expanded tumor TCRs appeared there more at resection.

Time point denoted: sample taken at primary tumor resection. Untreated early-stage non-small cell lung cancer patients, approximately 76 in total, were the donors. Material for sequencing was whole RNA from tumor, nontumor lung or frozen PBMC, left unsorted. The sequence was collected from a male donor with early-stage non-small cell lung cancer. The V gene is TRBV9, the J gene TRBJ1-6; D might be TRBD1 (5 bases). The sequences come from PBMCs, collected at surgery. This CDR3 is CASSVATGGNSPLHF. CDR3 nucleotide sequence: TGTGCCAGCAGCGTAGCTACAGGAGGAAATTCACCCCTCCACTTT.